Each of the 17 T cell receptor beta chains below was sequenced from the same sample in a study of post-analysis software for immune sequencing data. Prepared TCR beta cDNA libraries contained unique molecular identifiers. MiXCR, run by TCRdb on the PCR reads, gives a single entry per CDR3 protein. The table lists about 160,000 distinct CDR3 sequences, roughly 34% of them singletons. The specimen was blood, collected after autologous hematopoietic stem cell transplantation. The receptors derive from a girl aged 5-17 years with multiple sclerosis.

This clonotype was observed a handful of times. The rearrangement links TRBV6-5 to TRBJ2-1; D unclear. With the DNA end fitting TRBJ2-7 better, the J assignment may be wrong. The CDR3 sequence is 14 residues long. Germline V gene lookup returns CDR1 MNHEY and CDR2 SVGAGI. The CDR3 DNA is TGTGCCAGCAGTTACTCGGCGCGATCGTTCGAGCAGTACTTC. Residues: CASSYSARSFEQYF.

The chain carries TRBV6-1 and TRBJ2-1; D call uncertain. The CDR3 runs to 13 residues. Trimming removed 0 bases at V and 9 bases at J, with 9 bases between. CDR1 and CDR2 (germline): MNHNS, SASEGT. The CDR3 here is CASSEAEVFEQFF. CDR3 coding DNA: TGTGCCAGCAGTGAAGCTGAGGTTTTTGAGCAGTTCTTC.

This clonotype was detected only a few times. This rearrangement joins TRBV7-2 to TRBJ2-1; D might be TRBD2 (6 bases). V was trimmed by 0 bases and J by 8 bases, leaving 17 bases between them. This CDR3 region has 16 residues. Germline CDR1 SGHTA, CDR2 FQGNSA. CDR3: CASSLASGASSHEQFF. CDR3 DNA: TGTGCCAGCAGCTTAGCGTCGGGAGCGTCCTCGCATGAGCAGTTCTTC.

In the case of this clonotype: One end of the junction varies from germline; a read error may be responsible. The chain couples TRBV28 to TRBJ2-1; 12 bases match TRBD1. This CDR3 has 15 amino acids. CDR1 MDHEN and CDR2 SYDVKM come from the germline V gene. Here the CDR3 DNA reads TGTGCCAGCTCTCCTCCGGGACAGGGGGCCAATGAGCAGTGCTTC. Translated: CASSPPGQGANEQCF.

In nucleotides, the CDR3 is TGTGCCAGCAGTTTATCGATCGGAGTCAGACGTGAGCAGTTCTTC. Its protein product is CASSLSIGVRREQFF. The chain employs TRBV12-3 or TRBV12-4 and TRBJ2-1; no clear D. With 2 bases removed from V and 9 bases from J, the gap between germline ends came to 17 bases. The CDR3 totals 15 residues.

This clonotype occurred a few times. Here the CDR3 reads CASSWTSDHEQYF. CDR3 coding DNA: TGTGCCAGCAGTTGGACTAGTGATCACGAGCAGTACTTC. The chain combines TRBV12-3 or TRBV12-4 with TRBJ2-7, with TRBD2 matching 7 bases. CDR3 length: 13 amino acids. J gave up 5 bases and V 4 bases, and 5 bases lay outside the gene matches.

The CDR3: CAISRGTSGVEQYF. The CDR3 region has the DNA TGTGCCATCTCGAGAGGGACTAGCGGGGTCGAGCAGTACTTC. The chain employs TRBV7-2 and TRBJ2-4; 13 bases are shared with TRBD2. The assigned J gene may be wrong: the sequence end matches TRBJ2-7 better. The CDR3 loop spans 14 amino acids. CDR1 and CDR2 (germline): SGHTA, FQGNSA.

V usage is TRBV5-1 and J usage is TRBJ2-7, with 15 bases identical to TRBD2. Germline CDR1 SGHRS, CDR2 YFSETQ. With 4 bases clipped from V and 2 bases from J, the junction kept 10 bases outside the gene matches. The CDR3 runs to 18 residues. The CDR3 loop reads CASSGGLAGGPLAYEQYF. The CDR3 DNA sequence: TGCGCCAGCAGCGGTGGACTAGCGGGAGGGCCCTTGGCCTACGAGCAGTACTTC. The whole variable domain, filled in from reference TRBV5-1 and TRBJ2-7, reads KAGVTQTPRYLIKTRGQQVTLSCSPISGHRSVSWYQQTPGQGLQFLFEYFSETQRNKGNFPGRFSGRQFSNSRSEMNVSTLELGDSALYLCASSGGLAGGPLAYEQYFGPGTRLTVT.

The chain combines TRBV6-5 with TRBJ2-7; TRBD1 aligns across 10 bases. Trimming at V came to 5 bases and at J to 6 bases, leaving 16 bases not matched to a gene. The CDR3 has 17 amino acids. Germline values: CDR1 MNHEY, CDR2 SVGAGI. CDR3 in DNA: TGTGCCAGCAGTCACAGATCGCCGGGACAGGGGCGCTCCGAGCAGTACTTC. It yields the protein CASSHRSPGQGRSEQYF.

V is TRBV6-5 and J is TRBJ2-5, with 9 bases aligning to TRBD2. After removal of 4 bases from V and 1 base from J, the junction contained 7 bases not matched to a gene. This CDR3 has 16 amino acids. CDR1 and CDR2 (germline): MNHEY, SVGAGI. The CDR3 coding sequence is TGTGCCAGCAGTTTGGCTAGCGGGACTCTCCAAGAGACCCAGTACTTC. This translates into CASSLASGTLQETQYF.

The J gene is TRBJ2-7, the V gene TRBV6-5, with TRBD2 matching 9 bases. CDR3 length equals 15 residues. V was clipped by 0 bases and J by 2 bases; unmatched bases: 2. Germline lookup yields CDR1 MNHEY and CDR2 SVGAGI. CDR3 protein: CASSYSAGGTYEQYF. The CDR3, as DNA: TGTGCCAGCAGTTACTCAGCGGGAGGTACCTACGAGCAGTACTTC.

This clonotype was found a few times. V usage is TRBV6-6 and J usage is TRBJ2-4; TRBD2 is a possible D gene (7 bases). Trimming shortened V by 4 bases and J by 7 bases, and 14 bases separated the two germline ends. The CDR3 length is 14 residues. CDR1 MNHNY and CDR2 SVGAGI come from the germline V gene (reference sequence). CDR3 residues: CASSFEGGGNIQYF. The CDR3 nucleotides read TGTGCCAGCAGTTTCGAGGGGGGGGGTAACATTCAGTACTTC.

On this clonotype: At one end, the junction sequence differs from germline, possibly due to a read error. The chain combines TRBV20-1 with TRBJ2-7; D remains ambiguous. The germline gives CDR1 DFQATT, CDR2 SNEGSKA (reference sequence). This CDR3 region has 14 residues. CDR3 coding DNA: TGCGGTGCTAGAGCAGACTTGATCCGCTACGAGCAGTACTTC. This sequence encodes CGARADLIRYEQYF.

V and J are TRBV20-1 and TRBJ2-7; 8 positions match TRBD2. V was pared by 0 bases and J by 2 bases, with 9 bases of the junction left unmatched. Germline CDR1 is DFQATT and CDR2 is SNEGSKA (reference sequence). The CDR3 spans 16 residues. CDR3 coding DNA: TGCAGTGCTAGAGATCGTCTAACTAGCGGCCCCTACGAGCAGTACTTC. Its translation: CSARDRLTSGPYEQYF.

This clonotype has just a few counts. This rearrangement joins TRBV12-3 or TRBV12-4 to TRBJ2-1, with D perhaps TRBD2 (5 bases). The CDR3 spans 14 residues. Trimming left V 6 bases short and J 9 bases short, with 18 bases between. DNA of the CDR3: TGTGCCAGCAGCCAAATAACTAGTTCGGCTGAGCAGTTCTTC. Amino acids: CASSQITSSAEQFF.

The V gene is TRBV5-1, the J gene TRBJ2-1; TRBD2 matches at 7 bases. With V trimmed by 0 bases and J by 2 bases, 2 bases remained unmatched. CDR3 length: 15 amino acids. Per the germline V gene, CDR1 is SGHRS and CDR2 is YFSETQ. CDR3 sequence (DNA): TGCGCCAGCAGCTTGGAAGGGACTACCTACAATGAGCAGTTCTTC. It yields the protein CASSLEGTTYNEQFF.

V usage is TRBV12-3 or TRBV12-4 and J usage is TRBJ1-2, with TRBD1 identical over 10 bases. This CDR3 is 14 amino acids long. Trimming cost V 4 bases and J 8 bases; bases outside gene matches: 7. The chain's CDR3 is CASSWGTGVNGYTF. The CDR3 DNA is TGTGCCAGCAGTTGGGGGACAGGGGTCAACGGCTACACCTTC.